The clone carrying this T cell receptor (beta chain) showed up many times. The antigen is not known. Germline lookup yields CDR1 MNHEY and CDR2 SVGEGT. V lost 6 bases to trimming and J lost 8 bases, with 14 bases between them. The CDR3 runs 13 residues. The record originates from a study of glioma-infiltrating T cells. Study-level points and caveats: Non-neoplastic patients had below-expected tissue-blood divergence, while all gliomas exceeded expectation. Tissue and blood shared very few CDR3 sequences.

TCR alpha and beta CDR3 regions were amplified from RNA using iRepertoire nested multiplex PCR. For one-step reverse transcription and amplification, 100-400 ng of tissue mRNA or PBMC total RNA was used. TCRdb ran MiXCR on the multiplex PCR reads and lists one entry per CDR3 protein. The profile shows tens of thousands of distinct CDR3 sequences, roughly 37% of them singletons. This sequence was found in a human donor with low-grade glioma or glioblastoma, undergoing nonglioma brain surgery, or in good health (not recorded which). The sequencing input was glioma tissue, nonneoplastic brain tissue, or PBMCs (not recorded which). The chain has TRBV6-2 or TRBV6-3 and TRBJ2-1; no reliable D call. DNA of the CDR3: TGTGCCAGCAGCACCTCCGTCGGGTATGAGCAGTTCTTC. This gives the protein CASSTSVGYEQFF.